This is a list of T cell receptor beta chains from one sample in a study of T cells in Graves' hyperthyroidism and ophthalmopathy. One entry per CDR3 protein, called by TCRdb with MiXCR from the multiplex PCR reads. The sample lists roughly 650,000 distinct CDR3 sequences, approximately 15% occurring once. The sample comprised blood. Source of these receptors: a woman aged 40 to 50 with Graves' ophthalmopathy. CDR3s include the opening cysteine and the closing phenylalanine or tryptophan. Each record gives: D gene, V gene, J gene, clone size, CDR3 protein, CDR3 DNA. D genes are given only for firm matches. Only part of the rows carry a size: once, few, many, or a class if the clone is expanded.

>.|TRBV5-5|TRBJ2-5|.
CASSLRLFQETQYF
TGTGCCAGCAGCCTTCGACTATTCCAAGAGACCCAGTACTTC
>.|TRBV20-1|TRBJ1-6|.
CSARQGGSYNSPLHF
TGCAGTGCTAGGCAGGGCGGCTCCTATAATTCACCCCTCCACTTT
>.|TRBV28|TRBJ1-1|many
CASTMGTEAFF
TGTGCCAGCACCATGGGTACTGAAGCTTTCTTT
>.|TRBV20-1|TRBJ2-5|many
CSTTYGRETQYF
TGCAGTACTACCTACGGCAGGGAGACCCAGTACTTC
>.|TRBV12-5|TRBJ1-1|.
CASGPDSSEAFF
TGTGCTAGTGGTCCCGACAGTTCTGAAGCTTTCTTT
>TRBD1|TRBV3-1|TRBJ1-2|few
CASSQGTGGWYGYTF
TGTGCCAGCAGCCAAGGAACAGGGGGCTGGTATGGCTACACCTTC
>TRBD2|TRBV20-1|TRBJ2-1|once
CSARVWLAGEEQFF
TGCAGTGCTAGAGTGTGGCTAGCGGGAGAGGAGCAGTTCTTC
>.|TRBV25-1|TRBJ1-6|.
CATRGPNSPLHF
TGTGCCACCCGGGGCCCAAATTCACCCCTCCACTTT
>.|TRBV5-1|TRBJ1-1|many
CASSWAAGEGTEAFF
TGCGCCAGCAGCTGGGCCGCAGGGGAGGGGACTGAAGCTTTCTTT
>.|TRBV20-1|TRBJ2-5|.
CSAISVGSMETQYF
TGCAGTGCTATTTCAGTAGGGTCCATGGAGACCCAGTACTTC
>.|TRBV3-1|TRBJ2-1|many
CASSQDPGSGHNEQFF
TGTGCCAGCAGCCAAGACCCAGGGAGCGGACACAATGAGCAGTTCTTC
>.|TRBV20-1|TRBJ1-1|.
CSVNPNPPTEAFF
TGCAGTGTAAACCCTAACCCCCCCACTGAAGCTTTCTTT
>.|TRBV30|TRBJ2-7|few
CAWSVGHRDNYYEQYF
TGTGCCTGGAGTGTAGGTCACAGGGATAACTACTACGAGCAGTACTTC
>TRBD1|TRBV6-1|TRBJ1-2|.
CASTQTGGAVYGYTF
TGTGCCAGCACCCAGACAGGGGGCGCAGTCTATGGCTACACCTTC
>.|TRBV5-6|TRBJ1-5|few
CASSLGRVGSEPQHF
TGTGCCAGCAGCTTGGGCAGGGTAGGTTCGGAGCCCCAGCATTTT
>.|TRBV20-1|TRBJ1-4|once
CSARWDRNEKLFF
TGCAGTGCTAGGTGGGACCGTAATGAAAAACTGTTTTTT
>.|TRBV7-7|TRBJ2-3|.
CASSLVGADTQYF
TGTGCTAGCAGCTTAGTTGGTGCAGATACGCAGTATTTT
>TRBD2|TRBV30|TRBJ2-1|few
CAWSAGGSYNEQFF
TGTGCCTGGAGTGCGGGGGGCTCCTACAATGAGCAGTTCTTC
>.|TRBV3-1|TRBJ2-7|many
CASSQKVSVPNEQYF
TGTGCCAGCAGCCAAAAAGTCAGTGTCCCCAACGAGCAGTACTTC
>.|TRBV3-1|TRBJ2-2|many
CASSQVMDYDTGELFF
TGTGCCAGCAGCCAAGTAATGGACTACGACACCGGGGAGCTGTTTTTT
>.|TRBV28|TRBJ1-6|many
CASSFSGSGSPLHF
TGTGCCAGCAGTTTCTCAGGGTCTGGATCACCCCTCCACTTT
>TRBD1|TRBV5-1|TRBJ1-1|many
CASTGGTGTNTEAFF
TGCGCCAGCACCGGCGGGACAGGCACGAACACTGAAGCTTTCTTT
>.|TRBV6-1|TRBJ1-5|few
CASKPKLEHQPQHF
TGTGCCAGCAAACCAAAACTTGAACATCAGCCCCAGCATTTT
>.|TRBV10-3|TRBJ2-5|many
CAITSSLSQETQYF
TGTGCCATCACATCCAGTCTCTCCCAAGAGACCCAGTACTTC
>TRBD1|TRBV20-1|TRBJ1-6|.
CSAVVTGGRPLHF
TGCAGTGCCGTGGTCACAGGGGGCAGGCCCCTCCACTTT
>.|TRBV30|TRBJ1-6|.
CAWTKTSPLHF
TGTGCCTGGACCAAGACCTCACCCCTCCACTTT
>TRBD2|TRBV10-3|TRBJ2-5|.
CTISSGTSGGATQYF
TGTACCATCAGTTCCGGGACTAGCGGGGGGGCGACCCAGTACTTC
>.|TRBV2|TRBJ2-7|many
CAIRAGTATYEQYF
TGTGCCATCCGGGCTGGGACGGCTACCTACGAGCAGTACTTC
>.|TRBV11-2|TRBJ2-1|many
CASSPSGDTQFF
TGTGCCAGCAGCCCTTCGGGGGACACGCAGTTCTTC
>.|TRBV5-1|TRBJ2-1|few
CASRYPGTPYNEQFF
TGCGCCAGCAGGTATCCCGGGACTCCTTACAATGAGCAGTTCTTC
>TRBD2|TRBV11-2|TRBJ2-2|many
CASSLGSGRASVGELFF
TGTGCCAGCAGCTTAGGTAGCGGGAGGGCCTCGGTCGGGGAGCTGTTTTTT
>.|TRBV11-2|TRBJ1-2|many
CASSRPGTFYGYTF
TGTGCCAGCAGCCGCCCGGGGACATTCTATGGCTACACCTTC
>.|TRBV19|TRBJ1-5|.
CASSVVRLGRNQPQHF
TGTGCCAGTAGTGTTGTAAGACTGGGAAGGAACCAGCCCCAGCATTTT
>TRBD2|TRBV28|TRBJ2-5|many
CASSTRGGETQYF
TGTGCCAGCAGTACCCGGGGGGGGGAGACCCAGTACTTC
>TRBD1|TRBV3-1|TRBJ1-5|.
CASSQDPTGDQPQHF
TGTGCCAGCAGCCAAGATCCCACAGGGGATCAGCCCCAGCATTTT
>TRBD2|TRBV10-2|TRBJ2-1|.
CASSEFASGNNEQFF
TGCGCCAGCAGTGAGTTTGCTAGCGGTAACAATGAGCAGTTCTTC
>.|TRBV20-1|TRBJ1-2|.
CSAPDQGGSKGYTF
TGCAGTGCCCCCGATCAGGGAGGGAGTAAGGGCTACACCTTC
>.|TRBV20-1|TRBJ1-5|.
CSARASVGGNQPQHF
TGCAGTGCTAGAGCTAGTGTAGGGGGCAATCAGCCCCAGCATTTT
>TRBD1|TRBV20-1|TRBJ2-2|.
CSADRGTGELFF
TGCAGTGCTGACAGGGGGACCGGGGAGCTGTTTTTT
>.|TRBV20-1|TRBJ1-1|.
CSALTDTEAFF
TGCAGTGCTTTAACTGACACTGAAGCTTTCTTT
>TRBD2|TRBV20-1|TRBJ2-5|few
CSASDGVSGGKETQYF
TGCAGTGCCAGCGATGGCGTAAGCGGGGGAAAAGAGACCCAGTACTTC
>.|TRBV15|TRBJ1-6|.
CATSRDRGGKGVQYNSPLHF
TGTGCCACCAGCAGAGATCGAGGTGGGAAAGGGGTCCAATATAATTCACCCCTCCACTTT
>TRBD1|TRBV2|TRBJ2-7|.
CASSNRGGEQYF
TGTGCCAGCAGCAACAGGGGTGGCGAGCAGTACTTC
>.|TRBV19|TRBJ1-5|.
CASSVSSGVRQPQHF
TGTGCCAGTAGCGTGAGCAGTGGGGTTAGACAGCCCCAGCATTTT
>.|TRBV28|TRBJ2-7|.
CASSIGQTYEQRF
TGTGCCAGCAGTATCGGACAGACCTACGAGCAGCGCTTC
>.|TRBV29-1|TRBJ2-7|few
CSVGGIYEQYF
TGCAGCGTTGGTGGGATCTACGAGCAGTACTTC